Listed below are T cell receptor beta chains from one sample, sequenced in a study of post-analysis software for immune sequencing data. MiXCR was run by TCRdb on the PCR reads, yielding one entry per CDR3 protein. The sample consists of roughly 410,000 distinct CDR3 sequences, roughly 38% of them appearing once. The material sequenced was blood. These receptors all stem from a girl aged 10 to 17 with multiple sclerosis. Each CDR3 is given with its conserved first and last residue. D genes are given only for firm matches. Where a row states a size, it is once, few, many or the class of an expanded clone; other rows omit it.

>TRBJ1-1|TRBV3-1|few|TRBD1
TGTGCCAGCAGCCTCCGGGACAGGGGAACTGAAGCTTTCTTT
CASSLRDRGTEAFF
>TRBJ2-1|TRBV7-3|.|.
TGTGCCAGCAGCTTAACGCGGAGGGGCCGAGGCAATGAGCAGTTCTTC
CASSLTRRGRGNEQFF
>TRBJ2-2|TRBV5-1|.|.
TGCGCCAGCAGCGCCCTCAGGGGAGTGTTCACCGGGGAGCTGTTTTTT
CASSALRGVFTGELFF
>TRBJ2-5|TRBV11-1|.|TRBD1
TGTGCCAGCAGACAAACAGGGGATCAAGAGACCCAGTACTTC
CASRQTGDQETQYF
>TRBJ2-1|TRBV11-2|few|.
TGTGCCAGCAGCCGACGCTACACATCCGACAGTCGATTGTTCTTC
CASSRRYTSDSRLFF
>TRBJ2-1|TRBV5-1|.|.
TGCGCCAGCAGCTTGGCCGATGAGCAGTTCTTC
CASSLADEQFF
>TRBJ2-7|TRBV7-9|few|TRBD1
TGTGCCAGCAGCCGGAGACAGGGAAGCTCCTACGAGCAGTACTTC
CASSRRQGSSYEQYF
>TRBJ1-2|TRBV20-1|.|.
TGCAGTGCTAGTGATCCGGGACTTAACTATGGCTACACCTTC
CSASDPGLNYGYTF
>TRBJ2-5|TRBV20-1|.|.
TGCAGTGCTAGACCGTCTGGGAACCAAGAGACCCAGTACTTC
CSARPSGNQETQYF
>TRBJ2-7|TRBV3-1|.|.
TGTGCCAGCAGCCCCGACCAGCTCGCCGGGGCGGGGTACGAGCAGTACTTC
CASSPDQLAGAGYEQYF
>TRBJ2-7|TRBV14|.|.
TGTGCCAGCAGCCCCCGGACGGAGTCCTACGAGCAGTACTTC
CASSPRTESYEQYF
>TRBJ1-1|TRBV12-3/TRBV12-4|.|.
TGTGCCAGCAGTTCCCGCCTCGGACGTTCGAACACTGAAGCTTTCTTT
CASSSRLGRSNTEAFF
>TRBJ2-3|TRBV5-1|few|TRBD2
TGCGCCAGCAGCCTGGGTGGTAGCGGGGGACTACAGTATTTT
CASSLGGSGGLQYF
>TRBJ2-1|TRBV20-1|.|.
TGCAGTGCCCCCGGGAGCTCCTACAATGAGCAGTTCTTC
CSAPGSSYNEQFF
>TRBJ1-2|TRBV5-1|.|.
TGCGCCAGCAGCTGGGAACGCAGGACGGCTGGCTACACCTTC
CASSWERRTAGYTF
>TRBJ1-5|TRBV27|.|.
TGTGCCAGCAGTTTAGGGCCAGGATTAAGCAATCAGCCCCAGCATTTT
CASSLGPGLSNQPQHF
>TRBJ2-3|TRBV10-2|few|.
TGCGCCAGCAGTGACCCGACAGCAACGCAGTATTTT
CASSDPTATQYF
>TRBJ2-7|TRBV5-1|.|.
TGCGCCAGCAGCTTCTCGGGACCAGGGGTCTCCTCCCGCGAGCAGTACTTC
CASSFSGPGVSSREQYF
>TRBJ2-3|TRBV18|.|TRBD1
TGTGCCAGCTCACCCGGGACAGGGGCTAGCACAGATACGCAGTATTTT
CASSPGTGASTDTQYF
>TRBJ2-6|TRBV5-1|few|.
TGCGCCAGCAGCCTCCAGGGTTCTGGGGCCAACGTCCTGACTTTC
CASSLQGSGANVLTF
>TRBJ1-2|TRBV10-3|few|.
TGTGCCATCAGTGAGGCGGCCAACTATGGCTACACCTTC
CAISEAANYGYTF
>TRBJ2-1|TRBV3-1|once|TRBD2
TGTGCCAGCAGCCAAGTTGGACTAGCGGGGGGGTTCCCCAATGAGCAGTTCTTC
CASSQVGLAGGFPNEQFF
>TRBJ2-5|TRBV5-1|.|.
TGCGCCAGCAGCCCCGCCCGTACAGACGAGACCCAGTACTTC
CASSPARTDETQYF
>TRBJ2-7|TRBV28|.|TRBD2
TGTGCCAGCACCCCAGCGGGGGCCTTGGGCTACGAGCAGTACTTC
CASTPAGALGYEQYF
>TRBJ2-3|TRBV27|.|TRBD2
TGTGCCAGCAGCAGGACTAGCGGGGGGAAAGACACAGATACGCAGTATTTT
CASSRTSGGKDTDTQYF
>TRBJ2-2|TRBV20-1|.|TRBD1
TGTCTAGGGCAGGGGGACACCGGGGAGCTGTTTTTT
CLGQGDTGELFF
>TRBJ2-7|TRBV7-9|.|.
TGTGCCAGCAGCCCCTCCACTTCGAACGAGCAGTACTTC
CASSPSTSNEQYF
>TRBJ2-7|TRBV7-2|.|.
TGTGCCAGCAGCTCTCCGACTAGGAGGGGCGAGCAGTACTTC
CASSSPTRRGEQYF
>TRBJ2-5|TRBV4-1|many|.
TGCGCCAGCAGCCATCCAGGGGCTCGAGGGACCCAGTACTTC
CASSHPGARGTQYF
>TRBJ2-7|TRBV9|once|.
TGTGCCAGCGGCGTGGGCGTAGGACCCTACGAGCAGTACTTC
CASGVGVGPYEQYF
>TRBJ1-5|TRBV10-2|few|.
TGCGCCAGCACGGGTACTCCTAATCAGCCCCAGCATTTT
CASTGTPNQPQHF
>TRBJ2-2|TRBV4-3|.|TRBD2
TGCGCCAGCGCCCAGGGAGCGGGAATGGTCGGGGAGCTGTTTTTT
CASAQGAGMVGELFF
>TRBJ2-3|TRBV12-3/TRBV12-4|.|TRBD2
TGTGCCAGCAGTCCTAGCGGGGTTAGCACAGATACGCAGTATTTT
CASSPSGVSTDTQYF
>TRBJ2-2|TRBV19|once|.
TGTGCCAGTAACAGGGTCGGCTCTGGCGGGGAGCTGTTTTTT
CASNRVGSGGELFF
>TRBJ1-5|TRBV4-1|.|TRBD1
TGCGCCAGCAGCCCGCTTGACAGGGAGAATCAGCCCCAGCATTTT
CASSPLDRENQPQHF
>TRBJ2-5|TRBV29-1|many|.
TGCAGCGTTGAACCCCCCAGGGCCGGCGAGACCCAGTACTTC
CSVEPPRAGETQYF
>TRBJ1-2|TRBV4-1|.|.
TGCGCCAGCAGCCAAGGTCAGGAGGCCTTTGGAGAGATCTATGGCTACACCTTC
CASSQGQEAFGEIYGYTF
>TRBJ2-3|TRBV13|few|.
TGTGCCAGCAGCCTAACGGCCCCAGATACGCAGTATTTT
CASSLTAPDTQYF
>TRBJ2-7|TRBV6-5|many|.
TGTGCCAGCAGTTACTCACAGGGATATATCTACGAGCAGTACTTC
CASSYSQGYIYEQYF
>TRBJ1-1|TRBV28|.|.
TGTGCCAGCAGTCCCTCTCCCACAGGGCGGACTGAAGCTTTCTTT
CASSPSPTGRTEAFF
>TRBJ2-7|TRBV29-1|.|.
TGCAGCGTTGCCCCCACGCAGACCTACGAGCAGTACTTC
CSVAPTQTYEQYF
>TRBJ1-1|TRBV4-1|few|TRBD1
TGCGCCAGCAGCCTCCCAGGGGGCGGTAACACTGAAGCTTTCTTT
CASSLPGGGNTEAFF
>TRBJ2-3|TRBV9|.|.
TGTGCCAGCAGCGACCTTTTAAGCAATACGCAGTATTTT
CASSDLLSNTQYF